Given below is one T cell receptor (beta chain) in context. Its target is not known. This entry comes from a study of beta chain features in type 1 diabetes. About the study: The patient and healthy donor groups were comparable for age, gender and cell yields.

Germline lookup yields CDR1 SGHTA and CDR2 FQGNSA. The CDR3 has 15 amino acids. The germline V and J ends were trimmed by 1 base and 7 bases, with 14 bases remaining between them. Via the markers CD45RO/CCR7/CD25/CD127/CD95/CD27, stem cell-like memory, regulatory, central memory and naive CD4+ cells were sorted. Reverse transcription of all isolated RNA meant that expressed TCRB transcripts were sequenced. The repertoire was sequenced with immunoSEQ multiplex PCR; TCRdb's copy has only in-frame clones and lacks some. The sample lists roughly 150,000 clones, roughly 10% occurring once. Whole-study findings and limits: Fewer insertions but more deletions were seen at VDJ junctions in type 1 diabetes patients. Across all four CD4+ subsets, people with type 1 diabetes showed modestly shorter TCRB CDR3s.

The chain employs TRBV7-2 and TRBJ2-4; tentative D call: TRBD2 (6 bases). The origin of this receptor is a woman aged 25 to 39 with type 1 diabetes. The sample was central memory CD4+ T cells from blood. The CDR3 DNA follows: TGTGCCAGCAGCTTAGGTGCGGGGCCGGGGAACATTCAGTACTTC. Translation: CASSLGAGPGNIQYF.